This TCR beta chain comes out of a study of shared clonotypes between healthy human individuals. Study summary: Donors, aged 18 to 49, were a couple of women and a few men. Overall study findings and caveats: Naive subsets generally exceeded memory subsets in estimated richness.

Trimming shortened V by 2 bases and J by 0 bases, and 7 bases separated the two germline ends. Germline CDR1 SGHAT, CDR2 FQNNGV. The CDR3 length is 14 residues. For this clone: Antigen: not known.

Investigators divided CD4+ cells into CD45RA+ naive and CD45RA-negative memory subsets. Per the original data handling: ImmunoSEQ sequences covered only the junction and lacked quality scores; filtering therefore differed. Sequenced by immunoSEQ multiplex PCR; TCRdb stores in-frame clones only, minus some. V and J calls and clone size follow that table, whereas D and trimming were derived from the DNA. The sample has a few million clones; approximately 90% are singletons. The sample taken for sequencing was naive CD4+ T cells sorted from blood. Subset defined: CD45RA+ positively selected. This TCR was recovered from a man in his late teens or twenties in good health. This chain connects TRBV11-2 to TRBJ1-1; D is unresolved. As DNA, the CDR3 is TGTGCCAGCAGCTTACTGGGGTTGAACACTGAAGCTTTCTTT. Protein: CASSLLGLNTEAFF.